The following is a T cell receptor beta chain sequence with its context. This sample stems from a study of blood T cell repertoires in COVID-19. The V end lost 8 bases, the J end lost 3 bases, and 14 bases lay between the germline ends. CDR1 and CDR2 (germline): MNHNS, SASEGT. CDR3 length: 14 amino acids. Libraries were prepared by immunoSEQ multiplex PCR; TCRdb keeps only in-frame clonotypes and omits some of them. The sample gives nearly 200,000 clones, roughly nine tenths of which show up once; 0.65% to 0.95% is in the top ten. The J gene is TRBJ1-3, the V gene TRBV6-1, with TRBD1 as a possible D gene (5 bases). The TCR was taken from a woman aged 70-85 years with acute or convalescent COVID-19. Sequencing was performed on peripheral blood. The CDR3 nucleotides are TGTGCCAGCGGGTGGTCCGGGGGTGGAAACACCATATATTTT. Its translation is CASGWSGGGNTIYF.